This T cell receptor beta chain was observed in a study of Ad26.COV2.S vaccination and SARS-CoV-2 variants. Assay used: immunoSEQ multiplex PCR; TCRdb lists only in-frame clones, some missing. The sample lists 300,000 to 400,000 clones, under 95% occurring once. Study-level results: The authors reported substantial breadth in spike-specific CD8+ and CD4+ T cell responses after vaccination. Vaccinees displayed broader spike-specific TCR repertoires than placebo recipients. Comparable non-spike TCR breadth was observed in vaccine and placebo recipients. Total T cell responses may have been underestimated by the TCR breadth and depth analyses.

This CDR3 is built from 15 residues. After removal of 2 bases from V and 4 bases from J, the junction contained 4 bases not matched to a gene. CDR1 MNHNS and CDR2 SASEGT come from the germline V gene. Concerning this clone: Antigen: not known.

Here the sequenced sample was peripheral blood, taken after recovery from COVID-19. The receptor's source is a human donor who had recovered from COVID-19. V and J are TRBV6-1 and TRBJ1-5; the match to TRBD1 covers 8 bases. CDR3 amino acids: CASSERRTGNQPQHF. As DNA, the CDR3 is TGTGCCAGCAGTGAACGAAGGACAGGGAATCAGCCCCAGCATTTT.